These 7 T cell receptor beta chains were all obtained from the same sample, sequenced in a study of shared clonotypes between healthy human individuals. Naive CD8 cells, CD45RO-negative and positively selected for CCR7, excluded terminally differentiated effector memory CD45RA+ cells. TCRdb keeps only in-frame clones here, not all; method: immunoSEQ multiplex PCR. The sample comprises around 560,000 clones, 90% to 95% of which are singletons, and 0.095% to 0.14% rests with the top ten. Sequencing was performed on naive CD8+ T cells sorted from blood. The receptors were gathered from a woman aged 25 to 45 in good health.

V gene TRBV5-4 combines with J gene TRBJ2-5; D is uncertain. This CDR3 has 14 amino acids. The germline V gene has CDR1 SGHNT and CDR2 YYREEE (reference sequence). The germline V and J ends were trimmed by 0 bases and 5 bases, with 11 bases remaining between them. CDR3 bases: TGTGCCAGCAGCTTGGACGGGTATCCGGAGACCCAGTACTTC. This gives the protein CASSLDGYPETQYF.

The V gene is TRBV6-5, the J gene TRBJ1-1; 9 nucleotides line up with TRBD1. The CDR3 has 15 amino acids. Germline V gives CDR1 MNHEY, CDR2 SVGAGI. The V and J ends lost 0 bases and 11 bases, in that order; junction bases with no gene match: 10. The CDR3 reads CASSYSIWDRVEAFF. The CDR3 DNA follows: TGTGCCAGCAGTTACTCGATCTGGGACAGGGTGGAGGCTTTCTTT.

This chain uses TRBV9 with TRBJ2-7; D gene unclear. Germline CDR1 reads SGDLS; CDR2 reads YYNGEE. V was trimmed by 0 bases and J by 3 bases, leaving 10 bases between them. The CDR3 length is 14 residues. CDR3 amino acids: CASSVGGQDYEQYF. The CDR3 nucleotides are TGTGCCAGCAGCGTAGGTGGGCAGGACTACGAGCAGTACTTC.

The chain is built from TRBV2 and TRBJ1-3, with TRBD1 as a possible D gene (5 bases). V lost 8 bases, J lost 4 bases, and 15 bases lay in between. This CDR3 spans 14 amino acids. Per the germline V gene, CDR1 is SNHLY and CDR2 is FYNNEI. CDR3 bases: TGTGCCAGCGACGACGGGGCGGGCGGAAACACCATATATTTT. Protein product: CASDDGAGGNTIYF.

The DNA of the CDR3 is TGTGCCTGGAGCCCACCCCCCGGCCGGGATGGCAATCAGCCCCAGCATTTT. Translation gives CAWSPPPGRDGNQPQHF. The chain couples TRBV30 to TRBJ1-5; D gene ambiguous. Trimming took 3 bases from V and 2 from J, leaving 20 bases between them. The CDR3 covers 17 residues. Looked up from germline, CDR1 is GTSNPN and CDR2 is SVGIG (reference sequence).

This chain joins TRBV9 and TRBJ2-3, with D unclear. Germline V lookup: CDR1 SGDLS, CDR2 YYNGEE. This CDR3 region has 14 residues. The V gene lost 0 bases and the J gene lost 0 bases, with 5 bases spanning the gap. The CDR3 DNA follows: TGTGCCAGCAGCGTAGCTTGGAGCACAGATACGCAGTATTTT. Protein product: CASSVAWSTDTQYF.

The rearrangement joins TRBV2 to TRBJ1-4; 7 nucleotides line up with TRBD1. J lost 4 bases, V lost 8 bases, and 4 bases had no gene match. Germline V gene data show CDR1 as SNHLY and CDR2 as FYNNEI. The CDR3 is 13 residues long. The CDR3 is CASSRGDNEKLFF. CDR3 DNA sequence: TGTGCCAGCTCCAGGGGGGATAATGAAAAACTGTTTTTT.